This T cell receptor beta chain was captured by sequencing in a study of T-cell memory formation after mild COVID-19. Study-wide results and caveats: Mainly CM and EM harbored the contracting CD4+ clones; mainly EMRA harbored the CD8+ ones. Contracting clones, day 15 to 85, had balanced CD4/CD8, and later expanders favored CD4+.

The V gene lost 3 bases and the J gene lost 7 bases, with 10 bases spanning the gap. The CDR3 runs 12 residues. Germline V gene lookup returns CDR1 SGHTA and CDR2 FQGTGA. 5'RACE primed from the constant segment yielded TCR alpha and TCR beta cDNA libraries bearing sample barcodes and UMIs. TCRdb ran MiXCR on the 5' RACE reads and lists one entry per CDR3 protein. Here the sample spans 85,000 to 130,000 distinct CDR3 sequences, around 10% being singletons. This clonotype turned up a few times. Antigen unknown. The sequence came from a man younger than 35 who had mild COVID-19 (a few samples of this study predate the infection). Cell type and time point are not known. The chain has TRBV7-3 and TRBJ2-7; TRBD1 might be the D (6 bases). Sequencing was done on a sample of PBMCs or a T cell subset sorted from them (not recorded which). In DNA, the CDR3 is TGTGCCAGCAGCTTCCAGGGGCGGGAGCAGTACTTC. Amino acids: CASSFQGREQYF.